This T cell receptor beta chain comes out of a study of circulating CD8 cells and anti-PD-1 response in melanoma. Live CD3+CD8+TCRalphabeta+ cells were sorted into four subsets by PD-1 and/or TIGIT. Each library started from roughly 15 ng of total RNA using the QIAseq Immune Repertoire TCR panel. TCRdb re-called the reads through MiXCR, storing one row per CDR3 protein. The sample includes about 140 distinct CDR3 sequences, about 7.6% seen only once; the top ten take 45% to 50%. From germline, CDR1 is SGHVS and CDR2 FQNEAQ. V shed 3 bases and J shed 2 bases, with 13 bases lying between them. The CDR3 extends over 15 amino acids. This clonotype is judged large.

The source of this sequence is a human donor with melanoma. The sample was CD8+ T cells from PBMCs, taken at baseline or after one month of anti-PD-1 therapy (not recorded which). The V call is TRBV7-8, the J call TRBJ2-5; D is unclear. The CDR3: CASSFSPRVQETQYF. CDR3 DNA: TGTGCCAGCAGCTTCTCTCCCCGGGTTCAAGAGACCCAGTACTTC.